A single sample is the source of the 22 T cell receptor beta chains below, sequenced in a study of control samples from healthy donors and cancer patients. Sequenced by immunoSEQ multiplex PCR; TCRdb stores in-frame clones only, minus some. The top ten clones hold less than 2% of a sample with 150,000 to 200,000 clones, about 91% of them seen once. Material: blood. All receptors come from a man younger than 35 in good health.

The chain has TRBV18 and TRBJ1-1; D might be TRBD1 (5 bases). Germline V gives CDR1 KGHSH, CDR2 LQKENI. V shed 6 bases and J shed 5 bases, with 16 bases lying between them. There are 14 residues in the CDR3. CDR3 region: CASSGFGDGTEAFF. In nucleotides, the CDR3 is TGTGCCAGCTCGGGGTTTGGGGACGGAACTGAAGCTTTCTTT.

This clone was seen only once. The V call is TRBV14, the J call TRBJ2-7, with 10 bases lining up with TRBD1. Looked up from germline, CDR1 is SGHDN and CDR2 is FVKESK. Losses at the gene ends were 5 bases for V and 5 bases for J; bases not matched to a gene: 3. The CDR3 has 13 amino acids. CDR3 sequence: CASSYGQGDEQYF. The CDR3 nucleotides read TGTGCCAGCAGCTACGGACAGGGGGACGAGCAGTACTTC.

The CDR3 sequence: CASSEGTSYEQYF. The CDR3 coding sequence is TGTGCCAGCAGCGAAGGGACATCCTACGAGCAGTACTTC. The chain employs TRBV7-2 and TRBJ2-7, with a possible D match to TRBD1 (6 bases). The germline V and J ends were trimmed by 5 bases and 1 base, with 9 bases remaining between them. The CDR3 has 13 amino acids. Germline loops: CDR1 SGHTA, CDR2 FQGNSA. The whole variable domain, filled in from reference TRBV7-2 and TRBJ2-7, reads GAGVSQSPSNKVTEKGKDVELRCDPISGHTALYWYRQSLGQGLEFLIYFQGNSAPDKSGLPSDRFSAERTGGSVSTLTIQRTQQEDSAVYLCASSEGTSYEQYFGPGTRLTVT.

The V gene is TRBV9, the J gene TRBJ2-3; a possible D gene is TRBD2 (6 bases). Trimming left V 0 bases short and J 9 bases short, with 11 bases between. Per germline, CDR1 SGDLS and CDR2 YYNGEE. This CDR3 is 13 amino acids long. The CDR3 region has the DNA TGTGCCAGCAGCGTAGTACAGGCGGGGACGCAGTATTTT. Translated, it gives CASSVVQAGTQYF.

The V gene is TRBV20-1, the J gene TRBJ1-2, with D unresolved. The V gene lost 2 bases and the J gene lost 6 bases, with 4 bases spanning the gap. CDR1 and CDR2 from the germline V gene are DFQATT and SNEGSKA (reference sequence). This CDR3 has 10 amino acids. Here the CDR3 DNA reads TGCAGTGCTAGAATTAATGGCTACACCTTC. Its protein is CSARINGYTF.

The genes are TRBV30 and TRBJ2-3; perhaps TRBD2 as D (5 bases). This CDR3 is 14 amino acids long. Per germline, CDR1 GTSNPN and CDR2 SVGIG (reference sequence). Trimming pared 3 bases from V and 0 bases from J, leaving 10 bases between. CDR3 residues: CAWRSGPSTDTQYF. The CDR3 DNA sequence: TGTGCCTGGAGGAGCGGACCGAGCACAGATACGCAGTATTTT.

V is TRBV9 and J is TRBJ2-1, with D maybe TRBD1 (7 bases). Between the trimmed V and J ends, which lost 0 bases and 4 bases, there was a span of 11 bases. The CDR3 extends over 15 amino acids. Germline CDR1 is SGDLS and CDR2 is YYNGEE. CDR3 sequence reads: CASSVGAGGYNEQFF. As DNA, the CDR3 is TGTGCCAGCAGCGTAGGGGCAGGGGGGTACAATGAGCAGTTCTTC.

The chain combines TRBV27 with TRBJ1-2; D ambiguous. The germline gives CDR1 MNHEY, CDR2 SMNVEV (reference sequence). V was shortened by 2 bases and J by 4 bases, with 11 bases between the two germline ends. The CDR3 loop spans 14 amino acids. The CDR3 sequence is CASSLLGSGYGYTF. CDR3 DNA sequence: TGTGCCAGCAGTTTACTGGGGTCAGGCTATGGCTACACCTTC.

The V gene is TRBV29-1, the J gene TRBJ1-1; D unclear. The V end lost 6 bases, the J end lost 5 bases, and 10 bases lay between the germline ends. This CDR3 comprises 11 residues. Germline V CDR1 and CDR2: SQVTM, ANQGSEA. CDR3 in amino acids: CSVDQTTEAFF. The CDR3 nucleotides are TGCAGCGTAGACCAAACTACTGAAGCTTTCTTT.

The CDR3, as DNA: TGTGCCAGCAGCTCGGACTTGGGGACCCAGTACTTC. Amino acid sequence: CASSSDLGTQYF. This chain links TRBV7-2 with TRBJ2-5; D possibly corresponds to TRBD2 (5 bases). The CDR3 sequence is 12 residues long. Germline loops: CDR1 SGHTA, CDR2 FQGNSA. V shed 4 bases and J shed 7 bases, with 10 bases lying between them. The complete variable domain, with remaining parts taken from reference TRBV7-2 and TRBJ2-5, reads GAGVSQSPSNKVTEKGKDVELRCDPISGHTALYWYRQSLGQGLEFLIYFQGNSAPDKSGLPSDRFSAERTGGSVSTLTIQRTQQEDSAVYLCASSSDLGTQYFGPGTRLLVL.

The rearrangement joins TRBV23-1 to TRBJ2-6; 11 bases map to TRBD1. TRBV23-1 is known as an ORF, though its function is uncertain. Losses at the gene ends were 0 bases for V and 3 bases for J; bases not matched to a gene: 13. CDR3 length equals 21 residues. This chain's CDR3 is CASSQSSSGQGVECGANVLTF. DNA of the CDR3: TGCGCCAGCAGTCAATCGAGTTCGGGACAGGGGGTTGAATGTGGGGCCAACGTCCTGACTTTC.

This chain connects TRBV5-1 to TRBJ1-1; D unclear. CDR1 is SGHRS and CDR2 is YFSETQ in the germline V gene. V shed 3 bases and J shed 0 bases, with 12 bases lying between them. The CDR3 consists of 15 residues. CDR3 amino acids: CASSSGAGLNTEAFF. For the CDR3, the DNA is TGCGCCAGCAGCTCTGGAGCAGGCCTGAACACTGAAGCTTTCTTT.

The gene calls are TRBV2 and TRBJ2-7; D is perhaps TRBD1 (6 bases). Per the germline V gene, CDR1 is SNHLY and CDR2 is FYNNEI. Trimming took 7 bases from V and 6 from J, leaving 13 bases between them. The CDR3 is 12 residues long. The CDR3 DNA is TGTGCCAGCATCCCTGGGGGCGCCGAGCAGTACTTC. Its translation is CASIPGGAEQYF.

This clone appeared once. This sequence joins TRBV15 and TRBJ2-3, with TRBD2 identical over 12 bases. The CDR3 contains 21 residues. Trimming cost V 0 bases and J 0 bases; bases outside gene matches: 13. Germline lookup yields CDR1 LNHNV and CDR2 YYDKDF (reference sequence). The CDR3: CATSRERLAGGTFSSTDTQYF. The CDR3 nucleotides are TGTGCCACCAGCAGAGAACGGCTAGCGGGGGGGACCTTCTCTAGCACAGATACGCAGTATTTT.

The V gene is TRBV18, the J gene TRBJ1-2; 7 bases are shared with TRBD1. The germline CDR1 and CDR2 sequences are KGHSH and LQKENI. The CDR3 contains 14 residues. Trimming removed 2 bases from V and 4 bases from J; junction bases left unmatched: 4. CDR3 bases: TGTGCCAGCTCACCAAGGGACAGAGTCTATGGCTACACCTTC. Its protein product is CASSPRDRVYGYTF. The complete variable domain, with remaining parts taken from reference TRBV18 and TRBJ1-2, reads NAGVMQNPRHLVRRRGQEARLRCSPMKGHSHVYWYRQLPEEGLKFMVYLQKENIIDESGMPKERFSAEFPKEGPSILRIQQVVRGDSAAYFCASSPRDRVYGYTFGSGTRLTVV.

The rearrangement links TRBV7-6 to TRBJ2-7, with 7 nucleotides matching TRBD1. Trimming took 4 bases from V and 1 from J; bases not matched to a gene: 1. Germline V gives CDR1 SGHVS, CDR2 FNYEAQ. This CDR3 is built from 13 residues. The CDR3 here is CASSWDSSYEQYF. For the CDR3, the DNA is TGTGCCAGCAGCTGGGACAGTTCCTACGAGCAGTACTTC.

This clone has a handful of counts. The chain joins TRBV9 to TRBJ2-2, with unresolved D. The CDR3 extends over 16 amino acids. Germline V lookup: CDR1 SGDLS, CDR2 YYNGEE. V shed 4 bases and J shed 0 bases, with 13 bases lying between them. CDR3 amino acids: CASSITPGPNTGELFF. The CDR3 bases are TGTGCCAGCAGCATCACACCGGGCCCGAACACCGGGGAGCTGTTTTTT.

The chain employs TRBV13 and TRBJ1-2; possible D gene TRBD1, 6 bases. Germline-derived CDR1 and CDR2 are PRHDT and FYEKMQ (reference sequence). V gave up 5 bases and J gave up 6 bases, with 16 bases separating them. The CDR3 loop spans 14 amino acids. This chain's CDR3 is CASSPNQGNNGYTF. The CDR3 DNA follows: TGTGCCAGCAGCCCAAACCAGGGGAATAATGGCTACACCTTC.

The CDR3 sequence: CASSKTGNNHQPQHF. The CDR3 region has the DNA TGTGCCAGCAGCAAGACAGGGAATAATCATCAGCCCCAGCATTTT. J is TRBJ1-5 and V is TRBV6-5, with 7 positions matching TRBD1. V lost 6 bases, J lost 5 bases, and 10 bases stayed unmatched. Germline V gene sequence: CDR1 MNHEY, CDR2 SVGAGI. The CDR3 has 15 residues.

The V and J genes are TRBV20-1 and TRBJ2-7, with D possibly TRBD2 on 6 matching bases. From germline, CDR1 is DFQATT and CDR2 SNEGSKA (reference sequence). The CDR3 is made up of 11 amino acids. CDR3 region: CVTRGTYEQYF. The CDR3 coding sequence is TGCGTGACTCGGGGGACCTACGAGCAGTACTTC.

V usage is TRBV30 and J usage is TRBJ1-2; D call uncertain. Germline V gene lookup returns CDR1 GTSNPN and CDR2 SVGIG (reference sequence). The CDR3 totals 14 residues. Between the trimmed V and J ends, which lost 0 bases and 5 bases, there was a span of 13 bases. CDR3 amino acids: CAWSVQRTIYGYTF. Here the CDR3 DNA reads TGTGCCTGGAGTGTACAACGGACGATATATGGCTACACCTTC.

This chain uses TRBV15 with TRBJ1-4; 8 bases fit TRBD1. The CDR3 has 16 amino acids. V was clipped by 5 bases and J by 6 bases; unmatched bases: 11. Germline V CDR1 and CDR2: LNHNV, YYDKDF (reference sequence). CDR3 in amino acids: CATSGAGTGGYEKLFF. The CDR3 DNA sequence: TGTGCCACCAGCGGGGCAGGAACAGGGGGGTATGAAAAACTGTTTTTT.